This T cell receptor (beta chain) was found in a study of blood T cell repertoires in COVID-19. Looking at the study overall: Sample material is recorded as cDNA or gDNA derived from T cells, B-cell-depleted T cells, or PBMCs.

Assay: immunoSEQ multiplex PCR; the TCRdb copy retains only in-frame clones and omits some. The sample has roughly 80,000 clones, 65% to 90% seen once. The CDR3 has 15 residues. Germline CDR1 and CDR2: KGHSH and LQKENI. V shed 6 bases and J shed 4 bases, with 18 bases lying between them. This clonotype was sampled from an elderly man with acute or convalescent COVID-19. Sequenced: peripheral blood. This rearrangement joins TRBV18 to TRBJ1-2, with TRBD1 as a possible D gene (6 bases). The CDR3: CASSFGQTYGYGYTF. DNA of the CDR3: TGTGCCAGCTCGTTTGGACAGACCTACGGCTATGGCTACACCTTC.